Listed here are 7 T cell receptor beta chains from one sample, sequenced in a study of metastatic and nonmetastatic thyroid tumors. Until they underwent thyroid surgery, no patient had received any treatment. TCRdb reprocessed the PCR reads using MiXCR. The table has about 40,000 clones, roughly 17% seen once. Sequencing was performed on tumor tissue. Receptor source: a female donor with papillary thyroid cancer or a benign thyroid nodule (not recorded which). Some clones in this sample may be carry-over from other donors' samples.

This clone was seen at least ten times. This chain links TRBV6-1 with TRBJ2-7; D perhaps matches TRBD2 (5 bases). Germline-derived CDR1 and CDR2 are MNHNS and SASEGT. The CDR3 contains 15 residues. V was cut by 3 bases and J by 3 bases, with 15 bases left in between. Here the CDR3 reads CASSDSRGGFYEQYF. The CDR3 coding sequence is TGTGCCAGCAGTGACTCACGCGGAGGATTCTACGAGCAGTACTTC.

In its sample, this clone was seen many times. The chain is built from TRBV5-1 and TRBJ2-3; unclear D gene. V dropped 0 bases and J dropped 1 base, with 12 bases sitting between them. The germline gives CDR1 SGHRS, CDR2 YFSETQ. The CDR3 runs to 16 residues. The CDR3 protein is CASSLDYSAGTDTQYF. The CDR3 DNA reads as TGCGCCAGCAGCTTGGATTACAGCGCGGGCACAGATACGCAGTATTTT. The variable domain in full, completed from reference TRBV5-1 and TRBJ2-3, reads KAGVTQTPRYLIKTRGQQVTLSCSPISGHRSVSWYQQTPGQGLQFLFEYFSETQRNKGNFPGRFSGRQFSNSRSEMNVSTLELGDSALYLCASSLDYSAGTDTQYFGPGTRLTVL.

This clone was counted only a few times. A junction end diverges from the germline sequence, so it may reflect a read error. The rearrangement links TRBV28 to TRBJ1-1, with D perhaps TRBD1 (6 bases). The CDR3 extends over 12 amino acids. CDR1 and CDR2 from the germline V gene are MDHEN and SYDVKM. CDR3 in amino acids: CASSLQGMQACF. DNA for the CDR3: TGTGCCAGCAGCCTTCAGGGGATGCAAGCTTGCTTT.

The table lists this clone with a few counts. One base away lies a much larger clone, so this may be a sequencing read error. The same CDR3 arises from other DNA sequences in this sample as well. The DNA of the CDR3 is TGCAGCGTGGAACCGGGACAGCCCGTGAAGACTGAAGCTTTCTTT. Translated: CSVEPGQPVKTEAFF. The chain uses TRBV29-1 and TRBJ1-1, with 7 bases lining up with TRBD1. Germline V gene sequence: CDR1 SQVTM, CDR2 ANQGSEA. This CDR3 has 15 residues.

This clone was detected ten times or more. This sequence joins TRBV5-4 and TRBJ2-7, with 9 bases aligning to TRBD2. The trim removed 4 bases at V and 3 bases at J, leaving 2 bases unmatched. The CDR3 contains 13 residues. The germline V gene encodes CDR1 SGHNT and CDR2 YYREEE (reference sequence). The CDR3 region is CASSNSGSYEQYF. The CDR3 coding sequence is TGTGCCAGCAGCAATAGCGGGAGCTACGAGCAGTACTTC.

The sample holds many counts of this clone. This chain joins TRBV19 and TRBJ2-1, with 7 bases lining up with TRBD2. In germline, CDR1 is LNHDA, CDR2 SQIVND (reference sequence). Unmatched junction bases numbered 6, after V lost 5 bases and J lost 2 bases. CDR3 length: 15 residues. DNA for the CDR3: TGTGCCAGTAGTCGAGGCGGGAGAGCCTACAATGAGCAGTTCTTC. Translating gives CASSRGGRAYNEQFF.

This clone was seen ten or more times. Germline and junction disagree at one end, which may indicate a read error. The chain joins TRBV7-7 to TRBJ2-1; D might be TRBD2 (7 bases). Germline CDR1 and CDR2: SSHAT and FNYEAQ (reference sequence). The CDR3 loop spans 14 amino acids. Here the CDR3 reads CASSLGGGQDEQFF. Here the CDR3 DNA reads TGTGCTAGCAGCTTAGGGGGAGGGCAGGATGAGCAGTTCTTC.